These 10 T cell receptor beta chains originate from one sample sequenced in a study of Graves' ophthalmopathy and Graves' hyperthyroidism. Scientists amplified the TCR beta CDR3 regions from RNA transcripts. Following a first-round RT-PCR that used HTBI primers, a second-round multiplex PCR was carried out. TCRdb re-derived calls from the multiplex PCR reads in MiXCR, one entry per CDR3 protein. The repertoire holds hundreds of thousands of distinct CDR3 sequences, approximately 14% seen once, with roughly 10% in the top ten. Sequenced input: blood. These receptors were taken from a woman aged 30 to 39 with Graves' ophthalmopathy.

This clonotype was recorded at least ten times. The chain combines TRBV6-1 with TRBJ2-3, with D maybe TRBD2 (6 bases). The CDR3 runs to 16 residues. Per germline, CDR1 MNHNS and CDR2 SASEGT. Trimming pared 8 bases from V and 2 bases from J, leaving 20 bases between. The CDR3 coding sequence is TGTGCCAGCCCCCCGGGACTCGTATTTATCACAGATACGCAGTATTTT. This sequence encodes CASPPGLVFITDTQYF.

As concerns this clonotype: An end of the junction differs from the germline gene, which may be a read error. This chain joins TRBV7-9 and TRBJ1-2; no reliable D call. Per germline, CDR1 SEHNR and CDR2 FQNEAQ (reference sequence). The CDR3 runs to 14 residues. This CDR3 reads CASSQAPAEDGYAF. CDR3 in DNA: TGTGCCAGCAGCCAAGCCCCGGCAGAGGATGGCTACGCCTTC.

This clonotype has ten or more counts. This chain uses TRBV4-1 with TRBJ1-2; D possibly corresponds to TRBD1 (6 bases). Trimming removed 3 bases at V and 1 base at J, with 15 bases between. Germline loops: CDR1 MGHRA, CDR2 YSYEKL. The CDR3 is 16 residues long. This CDR3 is CASSQDSLLLNYGYTF. In nucleotides, the CDR3 is TGCGCCAGCAGCCAGGACAGCTTACTTCTTAACTATGGCTACACCTTC.

In its sample, this clonotype was seen a few times. The genes are TRBV7-9 and TRBJ1-1, with a possible D match to TRBD1 (6 bases). CDR3 length: 14 amino acids. The V gene lost 6 bases and the J gene lost 0 bases, with 11 bases spanning the gap. CDR1 is SEHNR and CDR2 is FQNEAQ in the germline V gene (reference sequence). CDR3 DNA sequence: TGTGCCAGCAGAGCGGACAGATTGAACACTGAAGCTTTCTTT. It codes for CASRADRLNTEAFF. Supplemented by reference TRBV7-9 and TRBJ1-1, the full variable domain reads DTGVSQNPRHKITKRGQNVTFRCDPISEHNRLYWYRQTLGQGPEFLTYFQNEAQLEKSRLLSDRFSAERPKGSFSTLEIQRTEQGDSAMYLCASRADRLNTEAFFGQGTRLTVV.

This clonotype was seen repeatedly, ten times or more. The chain has TRBV10-3 and TRBJ1-6; a possible D gene is TRBD1 (6 bases). Per germline, CDR1 ENHRY and CDR2 SYGVKD. CDR3 size: 13 residues. Trimming took off 9 bases at V and 9 bases at J, with 15 bases between the two ends. Here the CDR3 DNA reads TGTGCCATAAGACAGGAGGCGTTTTCACCCCTCCACTTT. It specifies CAIRQEAFSPLHF.

The chain joins TRBV12-5 to TRBJ2-5; D possibly matches TRBD1 or TRBD2 (5 bases each). CDR1 and CDR2 from the germline V gene are LGHNT and FRNRAP. Trimming pared 3 bases from V and 4 bases from J, leaving 15 bases between. The CDR3 is 15 amino acids. For the CDR3, the DNA is TGTGCTAGTGGTTTAGAACGGGACCCCCCAGAGACCCAGTACTTC. Amino acids: CASGLERDPPETQYF.

Ten or more counts support this clonotype. The genes are TRBV7-9 and TRBJ2-2; 9 positions match TRBD2. The CDR3 length is 17 residues. Germline V CDR1 and CDR2: SEHNR, FQNEAQ (reference sequence). Losses at the gene ends were 1 base for V and 0 bases for J; bases not matched to a gene: 3. CDR3 sequence (DNA): TGTGCCAGCAGCTTAGACCCTAGCGGGACGAACACCGGGGAGCTGTTTTTT. Amino acids: CASSLDPSGTNTGELFF.

There are a few counts of this clonotype. This chain joins TRBV7-3 and TRBJ2-3; D is undetermined. The CDR3 contains 15 residues. The V and J ends lost 0 bases and 0 bases respectively, with 7 bases between them. Looked up from germline, CDR1 is SGHTA and CDR2 is FQGTGA. CDR3 nucleotide sequence: TGTGCCAGCAGCTTAACAGCGACTAGCACAGATACGCAGTATTTT. It is translated as CASSLTATSTDTQYF.

This clonotype appeared many times. The chain combines TRBV12-3 or TRBV12-4 with TRBJ2-2; TRBD2 might be the D (6 bases). With 6 bases removed from V and 9 bases from J, the gap between germline ends came to 11 bases. The CDR3 covers 12 residues. CDR3 sequence (DNA): TGTGCCAGCAGCCCCGGAGGGTGGGAGCTGTTTTTT. It codes for CASSPGGWELFF.

This clonotype has a count of ten or more. The V and J genes are TRBV7-2 and TRBJ2-5, with TRBD1 matching over 8 bases. V lost 1 base and J lost 2; bases outside the gene matches: 6. Germline CDR1 reads SGHTA; CDR2 reads FQGNSA. This CDR3 has 16 amino acids. The CDR3 coding sequence is TGTGCCAGCAGCTTAGGGACAGGGTCGCGTCAAGAGACCCAGTACTTC. Amino acids: CASSLGTGSRQETQYF. Complete variable domain (other parts from reference TRBV7-2 and TRBJ2-5): GAGVSQSPSNKVTEKGKDVELRCDPISGHTALYWYRQSLGQGLEFLIYFQGNSAPDKSGLPSDRFSAERTGGSVSTLTIQRTQQEDSAVYLCASSLGTGSRQETQYFGPGTRLLVL.